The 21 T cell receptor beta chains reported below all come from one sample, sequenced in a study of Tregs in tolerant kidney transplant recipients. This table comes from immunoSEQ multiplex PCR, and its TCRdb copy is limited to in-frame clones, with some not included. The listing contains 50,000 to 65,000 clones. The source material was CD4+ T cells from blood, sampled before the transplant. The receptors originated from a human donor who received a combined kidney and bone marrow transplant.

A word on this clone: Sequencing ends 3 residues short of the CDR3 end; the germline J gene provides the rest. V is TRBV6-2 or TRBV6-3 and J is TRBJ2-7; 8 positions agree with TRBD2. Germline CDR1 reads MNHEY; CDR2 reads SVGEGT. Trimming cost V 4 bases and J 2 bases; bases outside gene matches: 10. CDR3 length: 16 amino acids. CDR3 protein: CASSSSLAGVPYEQYF. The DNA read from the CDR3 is TGTGCCAGCAGTTCCTCCCTAGCGGGCGTTCCCTACGAG.

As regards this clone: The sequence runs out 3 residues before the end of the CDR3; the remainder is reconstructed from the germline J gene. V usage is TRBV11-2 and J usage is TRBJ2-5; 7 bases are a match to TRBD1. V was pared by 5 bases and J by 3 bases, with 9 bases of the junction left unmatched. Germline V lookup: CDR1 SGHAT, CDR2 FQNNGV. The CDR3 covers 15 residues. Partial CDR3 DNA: TGTGCCAGCAGCAAACCGGGACAGCCTAAAGAGACC. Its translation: CASSKPGQPKET. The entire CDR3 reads CASSKPGQPKETQYF. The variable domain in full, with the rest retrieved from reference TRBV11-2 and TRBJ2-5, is EAGVAQSPRYKIIEKRQSVAFWCNPISGHATLYWYQQILGQGPKLLIQFQNNGVVDDSQLPKDRFSAERLKGVDSTLKIQPAKLEDSAVYLCASSKPGQPKETQYFGPGTRLLVL.

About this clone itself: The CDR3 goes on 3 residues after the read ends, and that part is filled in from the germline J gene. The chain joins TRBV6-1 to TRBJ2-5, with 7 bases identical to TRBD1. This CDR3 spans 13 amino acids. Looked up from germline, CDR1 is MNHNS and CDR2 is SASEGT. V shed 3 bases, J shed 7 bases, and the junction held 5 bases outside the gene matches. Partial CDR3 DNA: TGTGCCAGCAGTGATGACAGGGTCGGGACC. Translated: CASSDDRVGT. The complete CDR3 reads CASSDDRVGTQYF.

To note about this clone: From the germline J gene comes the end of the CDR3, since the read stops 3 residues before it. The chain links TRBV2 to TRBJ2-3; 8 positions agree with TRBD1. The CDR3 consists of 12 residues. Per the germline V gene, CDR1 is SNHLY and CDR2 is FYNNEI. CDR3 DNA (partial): TGTGCCAGCAGTGCGACAGGGGACACG. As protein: CASSATGDT. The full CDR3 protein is CASSATGDTQYF.

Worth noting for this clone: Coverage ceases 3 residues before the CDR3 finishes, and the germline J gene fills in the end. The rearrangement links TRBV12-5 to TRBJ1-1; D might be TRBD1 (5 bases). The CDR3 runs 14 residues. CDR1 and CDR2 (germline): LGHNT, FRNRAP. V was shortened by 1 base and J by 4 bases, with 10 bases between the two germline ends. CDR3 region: CASGLGGLPTEAFF. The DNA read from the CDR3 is TGTGCTAGTGGTTTGGGGGGCCTACCCACTGAA.

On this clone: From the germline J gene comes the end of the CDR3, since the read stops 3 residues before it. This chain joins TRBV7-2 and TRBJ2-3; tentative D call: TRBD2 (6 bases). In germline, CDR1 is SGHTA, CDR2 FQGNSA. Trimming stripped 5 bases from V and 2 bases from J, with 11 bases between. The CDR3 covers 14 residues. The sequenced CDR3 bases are TGTGCCAGCAGCACGGGACTCATCACAGATACG. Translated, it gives CASSTGLITDT. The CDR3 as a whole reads CASSTGLITDTQYF. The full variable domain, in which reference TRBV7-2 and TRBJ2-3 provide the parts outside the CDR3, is GAGVSQSPSNKVTEKGKDVELRCDPISGHTALYWYRQSLGQGLEFLIYFQGNSAPDKSGLPSDRFSAERTGGSVSTLTIQRTQQEDSAVYLCASSTGLITDTQYFGPGTRLTVL.

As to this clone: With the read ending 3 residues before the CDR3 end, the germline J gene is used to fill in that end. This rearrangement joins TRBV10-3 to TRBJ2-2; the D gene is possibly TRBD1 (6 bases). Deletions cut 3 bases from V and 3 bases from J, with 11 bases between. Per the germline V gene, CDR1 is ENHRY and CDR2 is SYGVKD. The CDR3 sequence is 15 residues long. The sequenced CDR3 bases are TGTGCCATCAGTGACTTGAACAGGGACACCGGGGAG. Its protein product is CAISDLNRDTGE. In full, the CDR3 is CAISDLNRDTGELFF.

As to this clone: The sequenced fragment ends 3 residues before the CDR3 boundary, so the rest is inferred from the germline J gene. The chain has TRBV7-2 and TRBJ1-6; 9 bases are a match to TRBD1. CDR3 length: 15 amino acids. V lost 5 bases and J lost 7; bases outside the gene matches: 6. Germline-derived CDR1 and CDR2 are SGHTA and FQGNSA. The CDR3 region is CASSPRTGDNSPLHF. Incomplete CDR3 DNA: TGTGCCAGCAGCCCTCGGACAGGGGACAATTCACCC.

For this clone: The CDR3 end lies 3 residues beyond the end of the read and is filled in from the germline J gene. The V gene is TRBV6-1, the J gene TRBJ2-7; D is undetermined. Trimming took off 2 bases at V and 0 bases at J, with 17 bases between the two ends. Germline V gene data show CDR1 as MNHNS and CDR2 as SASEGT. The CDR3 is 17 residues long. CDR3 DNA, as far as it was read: TGTGCCAGCAGTGAATGGGTCGGCAGGCTCCCCTCCTACGAG. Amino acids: CASSEWVGRLPSYE. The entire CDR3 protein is CASSEWVGRLPSYEQYF.

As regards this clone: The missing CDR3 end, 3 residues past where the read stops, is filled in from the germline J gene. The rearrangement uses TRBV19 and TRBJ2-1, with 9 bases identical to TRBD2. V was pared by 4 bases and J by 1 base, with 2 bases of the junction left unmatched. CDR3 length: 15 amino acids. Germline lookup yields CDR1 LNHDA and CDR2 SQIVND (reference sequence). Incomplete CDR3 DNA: TGTGCCAGTAGTACGACTAGCGGTTCCTACAATGAG. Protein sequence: CASSTTSGSYNE. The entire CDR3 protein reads CASSTTSGSYNEQFF.

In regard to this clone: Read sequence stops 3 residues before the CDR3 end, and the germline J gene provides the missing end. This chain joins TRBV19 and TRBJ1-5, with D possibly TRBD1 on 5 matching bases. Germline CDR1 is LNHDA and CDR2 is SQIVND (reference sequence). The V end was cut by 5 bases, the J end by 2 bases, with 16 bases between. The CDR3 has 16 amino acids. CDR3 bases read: TGTGCCAGTAGTTCAAGAGGGGATCTTGGCAATCAGCCC. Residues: CASSSRGDLGNQP. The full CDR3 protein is CASSSRGDLGNQPQHF.

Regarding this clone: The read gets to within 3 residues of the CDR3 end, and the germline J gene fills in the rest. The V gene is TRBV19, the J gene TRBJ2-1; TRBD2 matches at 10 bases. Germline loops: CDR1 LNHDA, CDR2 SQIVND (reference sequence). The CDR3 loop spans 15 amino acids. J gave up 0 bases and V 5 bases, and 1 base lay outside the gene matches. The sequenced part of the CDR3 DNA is TGTGCCAGTAGTCGACTAGCGGGCTCCTACAATGAG. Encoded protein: CASSRLAGSYNE. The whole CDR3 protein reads CASSRLAGSYNEQFF.

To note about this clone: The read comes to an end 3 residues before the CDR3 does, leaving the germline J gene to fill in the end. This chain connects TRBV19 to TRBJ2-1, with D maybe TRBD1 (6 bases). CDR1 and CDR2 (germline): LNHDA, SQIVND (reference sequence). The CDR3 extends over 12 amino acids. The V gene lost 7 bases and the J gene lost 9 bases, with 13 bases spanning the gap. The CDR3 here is CASKKGVGEQFF. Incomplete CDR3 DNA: TGTGCCAGTAAAAAGGGGGTCGGTGAG.

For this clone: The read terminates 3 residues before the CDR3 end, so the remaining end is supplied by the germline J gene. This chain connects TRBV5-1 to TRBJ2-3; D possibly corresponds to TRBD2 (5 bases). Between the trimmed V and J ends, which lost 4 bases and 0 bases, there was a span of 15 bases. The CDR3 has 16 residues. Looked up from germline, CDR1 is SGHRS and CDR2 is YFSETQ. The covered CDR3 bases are TGCGCCAGCAGCCCCACTCCGGGGAGTAGCACAGATACG. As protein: CASSPTPGSSTDT. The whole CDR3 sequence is CASSPTPGSSTDTQYF.

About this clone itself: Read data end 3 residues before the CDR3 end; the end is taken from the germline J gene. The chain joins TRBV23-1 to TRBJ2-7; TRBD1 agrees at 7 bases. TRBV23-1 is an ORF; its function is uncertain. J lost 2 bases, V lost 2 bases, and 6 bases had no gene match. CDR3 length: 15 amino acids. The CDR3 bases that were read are TGCGCCAGCAGTCAACGGGGACAGATCACCTACGAG. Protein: CASSQRGQITYE. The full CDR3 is CASSQRGQITYEQYF.

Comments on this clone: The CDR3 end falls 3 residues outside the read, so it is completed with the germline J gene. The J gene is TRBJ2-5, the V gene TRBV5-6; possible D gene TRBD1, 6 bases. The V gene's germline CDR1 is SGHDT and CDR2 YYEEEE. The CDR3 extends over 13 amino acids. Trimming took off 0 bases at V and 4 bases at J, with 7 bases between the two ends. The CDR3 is CASSLDRVETQYF. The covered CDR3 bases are TGTGCCAGCAGCTTGGACAGGGTAGAGACC.

CDR3 protein: CSATEGGEGYTF. CDR3 DNA, as far as it was read: TGCAGCGCTACGGAAGGGGGTGAGGGC. The chain couples TRBV29-1 to TRBJ1-2; D perhaps matches TRBD1 (6 bases). The sequence runs out 3 residues before the end of the CDR3; the remainder is reconstructed from the germline J gene. CDR3 length: 12 residues. From germline, CDR1 is SQVTM and CDR2 ANQGSEA.

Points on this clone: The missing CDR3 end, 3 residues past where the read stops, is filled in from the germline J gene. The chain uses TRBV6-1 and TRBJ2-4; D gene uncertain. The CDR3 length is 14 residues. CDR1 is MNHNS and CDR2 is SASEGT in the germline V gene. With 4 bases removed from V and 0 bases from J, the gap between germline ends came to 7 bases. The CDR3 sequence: CASSGHEAKNIQYF. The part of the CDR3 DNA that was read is TGTGCCAGCAGTGGACACGAAGCCAAAAACATT.

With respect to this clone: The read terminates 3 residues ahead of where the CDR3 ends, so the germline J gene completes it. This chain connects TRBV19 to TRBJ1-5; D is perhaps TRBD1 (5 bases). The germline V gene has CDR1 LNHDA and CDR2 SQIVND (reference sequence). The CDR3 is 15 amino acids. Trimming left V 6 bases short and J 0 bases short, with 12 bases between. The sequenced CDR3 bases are TGTGCCAGTAGCCGCGAAGGACATAGCAATCAGCCC. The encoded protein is CASSREGHSNQP. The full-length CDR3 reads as CASSREGHSNQPQHF.

The sequenced CDR3 bases are TGTGCTACGGCAGGCGATAATTCACCC. Translation: CATAGDNSP. The complete CDR3 protein is CATAGDNSPLHF. The chain combines TRBV19 with TRBJ1-6; D ambiguous. Sequencing ends 3 residues short of the CDR3 end; the germline J gene provides the rest. The CDR3 has 12 residues. CDR1 is LNHDA, CDR2 SQIVND, per germline (reference sequence).

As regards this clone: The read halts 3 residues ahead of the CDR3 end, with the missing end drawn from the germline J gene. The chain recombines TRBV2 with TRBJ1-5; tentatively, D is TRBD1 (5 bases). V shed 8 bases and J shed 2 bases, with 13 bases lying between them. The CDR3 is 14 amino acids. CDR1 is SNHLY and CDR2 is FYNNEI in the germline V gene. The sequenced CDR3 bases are TGTGCCAGCGATCAGGGAGGCGGCAATCAGCCC. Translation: CASDQGGGNQP. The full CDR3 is CASDQGGGNQPQHF.